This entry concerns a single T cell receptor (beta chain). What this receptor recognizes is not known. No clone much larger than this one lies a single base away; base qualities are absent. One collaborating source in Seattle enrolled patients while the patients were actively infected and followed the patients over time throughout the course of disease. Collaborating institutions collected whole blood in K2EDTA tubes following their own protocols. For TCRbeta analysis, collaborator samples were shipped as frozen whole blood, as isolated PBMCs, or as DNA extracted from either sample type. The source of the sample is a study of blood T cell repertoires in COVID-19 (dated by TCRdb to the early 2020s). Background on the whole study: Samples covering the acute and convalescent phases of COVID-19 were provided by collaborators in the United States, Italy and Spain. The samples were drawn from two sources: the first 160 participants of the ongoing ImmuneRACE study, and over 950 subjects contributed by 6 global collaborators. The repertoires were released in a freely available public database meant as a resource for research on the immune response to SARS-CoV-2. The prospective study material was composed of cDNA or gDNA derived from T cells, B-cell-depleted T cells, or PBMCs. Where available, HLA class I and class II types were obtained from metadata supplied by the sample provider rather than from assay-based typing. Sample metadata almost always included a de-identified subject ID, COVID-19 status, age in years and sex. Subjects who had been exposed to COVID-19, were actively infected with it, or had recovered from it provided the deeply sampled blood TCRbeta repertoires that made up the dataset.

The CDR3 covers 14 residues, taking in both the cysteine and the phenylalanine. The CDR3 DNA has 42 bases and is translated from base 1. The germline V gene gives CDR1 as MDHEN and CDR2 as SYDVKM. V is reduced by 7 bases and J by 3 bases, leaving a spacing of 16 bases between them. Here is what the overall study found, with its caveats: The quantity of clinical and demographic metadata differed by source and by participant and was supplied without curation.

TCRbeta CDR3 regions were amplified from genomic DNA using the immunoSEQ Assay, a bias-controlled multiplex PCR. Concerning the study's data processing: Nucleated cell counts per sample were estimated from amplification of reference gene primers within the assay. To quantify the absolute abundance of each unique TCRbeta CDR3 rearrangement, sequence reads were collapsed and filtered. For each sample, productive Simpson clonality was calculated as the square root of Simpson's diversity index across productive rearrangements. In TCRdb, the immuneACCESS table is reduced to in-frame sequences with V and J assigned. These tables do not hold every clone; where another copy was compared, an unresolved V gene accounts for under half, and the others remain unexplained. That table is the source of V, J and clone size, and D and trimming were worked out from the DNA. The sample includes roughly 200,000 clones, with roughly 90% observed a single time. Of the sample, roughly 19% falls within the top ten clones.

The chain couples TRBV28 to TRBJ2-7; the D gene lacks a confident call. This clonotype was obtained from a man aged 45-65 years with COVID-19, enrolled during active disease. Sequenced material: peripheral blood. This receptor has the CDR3 CASIPTFLGYEQYF. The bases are TGTGCCAGCATCCCTACGTTTCTCGGCTACGAGCAGTACTTC.